Shown below are 27 T cell receptor beta chains from a single sample sequenced in a study of T cells in Graves' hyperthyroidism and ophthalmopathy. Authors of the study amplified TCR beta CDR3 regions from RNA transcripts. The HTBI primer set drove a first-round RT-PCR of the TCR CDR3. TCRdb re-analysed the multiplex PCR reads in MiXCR, keeping a single row per CDR3 protein. The data contain more than 600,000 distinct CDR3 sequences, 16% of them seen just once; the ten biggest clones take up around 7.7%. The sequenced sample consisted of blood. Receptor source: a man younger than 35 with Graves' hyperthyroidism.

This clonotype occurred many times. The V gene is TRBV3-1, the J gene TRBJ2-5; no clear D. Germline CDR1 reads LGHDT; CDR2 reads YNNKEL (reference sequence). Trimming pared 0 bases from V and 4 bases from J, leaving 12 bases between. This CDR3 spans 15 amino acids. The chain's CDR3 is CASSQDPRLGETQYF. The CDR3 bases are TGTGCCAGCAGCCAAGATCCGCGTCTGGGAGAGACCCAGTACTTC.

This chain connects TRBV29-1 to TRBJ1-1; the D gene is possibly TRBD1 (5 bases). Between the trimmed V and J ends, which lost 5 bases and 5 bases, there was a span of 12 bases. CDR3 length: 12 residues. In germline, CDR1 is SQVTM, CDR2 ANQGSEA. CDR3 amino acids: CSVRGKRTEAFF. The CDR3 DNA reads as TGCAGCGTTCGGGGGAAGAGGACTGAAGCTTTCTTT.

This chain uses TRBV11-2 with TRBJ2-7; D gene ambiguous. The germline V gene has CDR1 SGHAT and CDR2 FQNNGV. The CDR3 consists of 14 residues. V was clipped by 5 bases and J by 3 bases, with 14 bases between them. CDR3 amino acids: CASSDLGGRYEQYF. As DNA, the CDR3 is TGTGCCAGCAGCGACCTGGGTGGGCGCTACGAGCAGTACTTC.

The chain recombines TRBV29-1 with TRBJ2-7; D is unresolved. Germline V gene lookup returns CDR1 SQVTM and CDR2 ANQGSEA. This CDR3 has 14 amino acids. V was shortened by 7 bases and J by 2 bases, with 18 bases between the two germline ends. CDR3 DNA: TGCAGCGCTGGGCTATACCATGTAGCCTACGAGCAGTACTTC. Residues: CSAGLYHVAYEQYF.

This clonotype occurred a few times. The V and J genes are TRBV4-1 and TRBJ2-7, with 12 bases fitting TRBD2. Germline V gives CDR1 MGHRA, CDR2 YSYEKL. There are 17 residues in the CDR3. The ends lost 4 bases at V and 0 bases at J; junction bases unmatched: 7. CDR3 in amino acids: CASSPKGLAGSSYEQYF. Written as DNA, the CDR3 is TGCGCCAGCAGCCCTAAAGGACTAGCGGGGAGCTCCTACGAGCAGTACTTC.

This clonotype was observed at least ten times. The J gene is TRBJ1-1, the V gene TRBV5-1, with 8 bases matching TRBD1. Germline values: CDR1 SGHRS, CDR2 YFSETQ. Trimming cost V 0 bases and J 4 bases; bases outside gene matches: 8. CDR3 length equals 16 residues. CDR3 amino acids: CASSLEGVTGGTEAFF. CDR3 bases: TGCGCCAGCAGCTTGGAGGGTGTAACAGGGGGCACTGAAGCTTTCTTT.

This clonotype has a handful of counts. This chain links TRBV6-1 with TRBJ2-7; perhaps TRBD1 as D (7 bases). The V gene's germline CDR1 is MNHNS and CDR2 SASEGT. The CDR3 has 14 residues. Trimming stripped 8 bases from V and 2 bases from J, with 16 bases between. For the CDR3, the DNA is TGTGCCAGCCGCAGGCAGGGGGGACCCTACGAGCAGTACTTC. Amino acid sequence: CASRRQGGPYEQYF.

The rearrangement links TRBV6-2 or TRBV6-3 to TRBJ2-2; D is unclear. Trimming stripped 0 bases from V and 0 bases from J, with 5 bases between. This CDR3 spans 15 amino acids. Germline CDR1 and CDR2: MNHEY and SVGEGT. CDR3 region: CASSYSRSNTGELFF. CDR3 coding DNA: TGTGCCAGCAGTTACTCCCGTTCGAACACCGGGGAGCTGTTTTTT.

On this clonotype: A much larger clone lies a single base off, so this may be a read error. The chain carries TRBV7-2 and TRBJ1-5, with D perhaps TRBD1 (5 bases). Germline lookup yields CDR1 SGHTA and CDR2 FQGNSA. The CDR3 contains 15 residues. CDR3 nucleotide sequence: TGTGCCGGCAGCTTAGTATCGGCAGGGAATCAGCCCCAGCATTTT. Amino acid sequence: CAGSLVSAGNQPQHF.

Ten or more counts support this clonotype. The gene calls are TRBV11-2 and TRBJ2-3, with 15 bases that match TRBD2. The germline CDR1 and CDR2 sequences are SGHAT and FQNNGV. The CDR3 contains 18 residues. Losses at the gene ends were 2 bases for V and 3 bases for J; bases not matched to a gene: 6. The DNA for the CDR3 is TGTGCCAGCAGCTTATTCCCGGGACTAGCGGGAGGAACAGATACGCAGTATTTT. This sequence encodes CASSLFPGLAGGTDTQYF.

This clonotype appeared a few times. CDR3 in amino acids: CASSSASSYNSPLHF. Here the CDR3 DNA reads TGTGCCAGCAGTTCTGCCAGCTCCTATAATTCACCCCTCCACTTT. The V call is TRBV6-1, the J call TRBJ1-6; D gene unclear. Trimming shortened V by 5 bases and J by 0 bases, and 8 bases separated the two germline ends. In germline, CDR1 is MNHNS, CDR2 SASEGT. CDR3 size: 15 residues.

The sample holds a few counts of this clonotype. The chain links TRBV6-2 or TRBV6-3 to TRBJ2-2; D call uncertain. V was shortened by 5 bases and J by 0 bases, with 7 bases between the two germline ends. The CDR3 sequence is 14 residues long. CDR1 and CDR2 from the germline V gene are MNHEY and SVGEGT. Here the CDR3 DNA reads TGTGCCAGCAGTCTGCCGGCGAACACCGGGGAGCTGTTTTTT. It translates to CASSLPANTGELFF.

As to this clonotype: A much larger clone lies a single base off, so this may be a read error. The V gene is TRBV11-3, the J gene TRBJ2-3; possibly TRBD2 for D (6 bases). The CDR3 length is 16 residues. From germline, CDR1 is SGHNT and CDR2 YENEEA. Trimming took off 4 bases at V and 1 base at J, with 15 bases between the two ends. Written as DNA, the CDR3 is TGTGCCAGCAGCTATGGTAGCGGAGCGGGCACAGATACGCAGTATTTT. It translates to CASSYGSGAGTDTQYF.

The chain links TRBV24-1 to TRBJ2-2; D not certain. Germline lookup yields CDR1 KGHDR and CDR2 SFDVKD. The CDR3 spans 13 residues. V was trimmed by 2 bases and J by 3 bases, leaving 3 bases between them. Here the CDR3 DNA reads TGTGCCACCAGTGATTCCCACACCGGGGAGCTGTTTTTT. Translated: CATSDSHTGELFF.

This clonotype was recorded many times. The V and J genes are TRBV12-3 or TRBV12-4 and TRBJ2-2, with D possibly called TRBD1 or TRBD2 (5 bases each). The CDR3 loop spans 14 amino acids. The V and J ends lost 3 bases and 5 bases respectively, with 10 bases between them. DNA for the CDR3: TGTGCCAGCAGTTTTTGGGGGATAACCGGGGAGCTGTTTTTT. This translates into CASSFWGITGELFF.

The chain joins TRBV30 to TRBJ1-5; possible D gene TRBD1, 5 bases. The CDR3 is 14 amino acids. Germline assignment: CDR1 GTSNPN and CDR2 SVGIG (reference sequence). Trimming pared 6 bases from V and 3 bases from J, leaving 15 bases between. DNA of the CDR3: TGTGCCTGTTCACCGGTAGGGGACAATCAGCCCCAGCATTTT. It translates to CACSPVGDNQPQHF.

The sample holds a few counts of this clonotype. V is TRBV12-5 and J is TRBJ1-2; tentative D call: TRBD1 (6 bases). V dropped 3 bases and J dropped 8 bases, with 25 bases sitting between them. The CDR3 sequence is 17 residues long. Germline-derived CDR1 and CDR2 are LGHNT and FRNRAP. CDR3 residues: CASGFTPGQQKSEGYTF. The CDR3 DNA follows: TGTGCTAGTGGTTTTACCCCGGGACAACAAAAATCGGAAGGCTACACCTTC.

This chain links TRBV18 with TRBJ2-7, with D hard to call. The V and J ends lost 6 bases and 9 bases respectively, with 21 bases between them. Germline CDR1 KGHSH, CDR2 LQKENI. The CDR3 totals 14 residues. CDR3 DNA: TGTGCCAGCTCGCCCCTATACGGTTCGCACGGGCAGTACTTC. The encoded protein is CASSPLYGSHGQYF.

The rearrangement uses TRBV7-9 and TRBJ2-1; 12 positions match TRBD2. V gave up 5 bases and J gave up 5 bases; unmatched junction bases: 7. The CDR3 runs 16 residues. Germline V CDR1 and CDR2: SEHNR, FQNEAQ (reference sequence). The CDR3 region has the DNA TGTGCCAGCAGCCCCCCTAGCGGGAGGGCCGACAATGAGCAGTTCTTC. It is translated as CASSPPSGRADNEQFF.

This clonotype was picked up many times. The chain employs TRBV28 and TRBJ2-1; D is unclear. The CDR3 length is 13 residues. V was cut by 6 bases and J by 7 bases, with 13 bases left in between. Germline CDR1 and CDR2: MDHEN and SYDVKM. The CDR3 nucleotides are TGTGCCAGCAGCTTGGAGCCGGAGAATGAGCAGTTCTTC. It encodes CASSLEPENEQFF.

This chain uses TRBV10-3 with TRBJ2-6; a weak D match, TRBD2 (6 bases). Between the trimmed V and J ends, which lost 4 bases and 4 bases, there was a span of 11 bases. CDR3 length equals 15 residues. Germline CDR1 is ENHRY and CDR2 is SYGVKD. The CDR3 here is CAISGGAAGANVLTF. The DNA of the CDR3 is TGTGCCATCAGTGGCGGGGCTGCCGGGGCCAACGTCCTGACTTTC.

This clonotype was observed a handful of times. The V and J genes are TRBV27 and TRBJ2-1; TRBD2 matches at 10 bases. CDR3 size: 14 residues. Germline values: CDR1 MNHEY, CDR2 SMNVEV (reference sequence). The trim removed 3 bases at V and 6 bases at J, leaving 2 bases unmatched. The CDR3 DNA reads as TGTGCCAGCAGTTTGGGACTAGCGATCAATGAGCAGTTCTTC. It specifies CASSLGLAINEQFF.

This clonotype appeared a few times. The chain has TRBV9 and TRBJ2-5; weak D call: TRBD2 (7 bases). The V and J ends lost 4 bases and 2 bases respectively, with 18 bases between them. The germline CDR1 and CDR2 sequences are SGDLS and YYNGEE. This CDR3 spans 16 amino acids. The CDR3 DNA is TGTGCCAGCAGCCCGCGAGGGGGGGATCTACAAGAGACCCAGTACTTC. Translated, it gives CASSPRGGDLQETQYF. The whole variable domain, remainder taken from reference TRBV9 and TRBJ2-5, is DSGVTQTPKHLITATGQRVTLRCSPRSGDLSVYWYQQSLDQGLQFLIQYYNGEERAKGNILERFSAQQFPDLHSELNLSSLELGDSALYFCASSPRGGDLQETQYFGPGTRLLVL.

This clonotype was observed at least ten times. The chain is built from TRBV2 and TRBJ2-3; D may be TRBD2 (5 bases). Trimming took 5 bases from V and 0 from J, leaving 12 bases between them. Germline CDR1 is SNHLY and CDR2 is FYNNEI. The CDR3 sequence is 15 residues long. CDR3: CASSPEGGSTDTQYF. The CDR3 nucleotides read TGTGCCAGCAGTCCAGAAGGCGGGAGCACAGATACGCAGTATTTT.

This clonotype appeared a few times. This chain's CDR3 is CASSSFTRGNEQFF. The CDR3 DNA sequence: TGTGCCAGCAGTTCTTTCACTAGAGGCAATGAGCAGTTCTTC. This chain uses TRBV28 with TRBJ2-1; D is perhaps TRBD2 (5 bases). CDR1 is MDHEN, CDR2 SYDVKM, per germline. Trimming left V 4 bases short and J 6 bases short, with 13 bases between. The CDR3 has 14 residues. The full variable domain, in which reference TRBV28 and TRBJ2-1 provide the parts outside the CDR3, is DVKVTQSSRYLVKRTGEKVFLECVQDMDHENMFWYRQDPGLGLRLIYFSYDVKMKEKGDIPEGYSVSREKKERFSLILESASTNQTSMYLCASSSFTRGNEQFFGPGTRLTVL.

This clonotype has at least ten counts. The V gene is TRBV11-1, the J gene TRBJ2-7; D may be TRBD1 (5 bases). CDR3 length equals 13 residues. Deletions cut 4 bases from V and 5 bases from J, with 12 bases between. In germline, CDR1 is SGHAT, CDR2 FQDESV (reference sequence). CDR3: CASSSGRVDEQYF. For the CDR3, the DNA is TGTGCCAGCAGCTCAGGCAGGGTGGACGAGCAGTACTTC. Together with reference TRBV11-1 and TRBJ2-7, the CDR3 gives the full variable domain: EAEVAQSPRYKITEKSQAVAFWCDPISGHATLYWYRQILGQGPELLVQFQDESVVDDSQLPKDRFSAERLKGVDSTLKIQPAELGDSAMYLCASSSGRVDEQYFGPGTRLTVT.

This clonotype was detected many times. This chain uses TRBV20-1 with TRBJ2-1; 10 bases fit TRBD1. After removal of 4 bases from V and 8 bases from J, the junction contained 8 bases not matched to a gene. Germline V lookup: CDR1 DFQATT, CDR2 SNEGSKA (reference sequence). CDR3 size: 14 residues. The CDR3 DNA is TGCAGTGCTATGGACAGGGGGATTAGGGATGAGCAGTTCTTC. It is translated as CSAMDRGIRDEQFF.